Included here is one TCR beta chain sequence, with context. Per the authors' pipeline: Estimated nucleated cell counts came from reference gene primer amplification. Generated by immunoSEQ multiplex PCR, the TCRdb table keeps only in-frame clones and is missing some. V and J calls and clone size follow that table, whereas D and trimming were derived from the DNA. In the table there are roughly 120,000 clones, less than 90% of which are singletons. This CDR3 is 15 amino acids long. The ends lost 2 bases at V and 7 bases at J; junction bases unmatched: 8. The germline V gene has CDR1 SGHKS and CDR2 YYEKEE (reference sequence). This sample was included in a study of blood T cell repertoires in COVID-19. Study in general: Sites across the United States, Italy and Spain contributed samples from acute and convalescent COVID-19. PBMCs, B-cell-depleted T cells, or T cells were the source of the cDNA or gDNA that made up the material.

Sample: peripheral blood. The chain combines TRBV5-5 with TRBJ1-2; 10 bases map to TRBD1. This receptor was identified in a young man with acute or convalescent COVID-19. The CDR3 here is CASSLIKGDRGGYTF. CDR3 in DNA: TGTGCCAGCAGCTTAATAAAGGGGGACAGGGGTGGCTACACCTTC.